This T cell receptor beta chain was profiled in a study of blood T cells in healthy people across ages. Through a sample-barcoded 5' primer and a J-beta primer mix, a second PCR was run for roughly 6 to 11 cycles. From the 5' RACE reads, TCRdb called clonotypes with MiXCR, one entry per CDR3 protein. The sample yields 790,000 or so distinct CDR3 sequences, around 50% seen once. The V gene end was trimmed by 0 bases and the J gene end by 6 bases; junction bases not matched to a gene: 5. From germline, CDR1 is SGHRS and CDR2 YFSETQ. This CDR3 spans 16 amino acids. Sequencing used blood. This sequence was found in an elderly man in good health. V usage is TRBV5-1 and J usage is TRBJ2-1, with 11 positions matching TRBD2. CDR3 nucleotides: TGCGCCAGCAGCTTGGGTACTAGCGGGAGTGGCAATGAGCAGTTCTTC. Protein: CASSLGTSGSGNEQFF.